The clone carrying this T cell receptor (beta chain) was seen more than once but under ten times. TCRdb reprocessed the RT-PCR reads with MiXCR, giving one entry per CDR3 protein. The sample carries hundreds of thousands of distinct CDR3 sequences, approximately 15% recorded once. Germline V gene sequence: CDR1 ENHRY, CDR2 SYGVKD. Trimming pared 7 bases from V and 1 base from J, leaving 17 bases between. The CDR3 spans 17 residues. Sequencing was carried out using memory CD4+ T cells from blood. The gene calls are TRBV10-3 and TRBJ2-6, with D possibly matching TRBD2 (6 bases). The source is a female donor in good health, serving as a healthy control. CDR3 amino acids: CAITGTDLGSGANVLTF. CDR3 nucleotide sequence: TGTGCCATCACCGGGACTGACCTAGGTTCTGGGGCCAACGTCCTGACTTTC.